The present entry profiles one TCR beta chain with its context. Assay: immunoSEQ multiplex PCR; the TCRdb copy retains only in-frame clones and omits some. This sample yields about a million clones, of which about 80% are seen a single time; approximately 1.5% belongs to the top ten. This entry is derived from a study of shared clonotypes between healthy human individuals. CDR1 and CDR2 from the germline V gene are SNHLY and FYNNEI. The CDR3 is made up of 15 amino acids. The V gene lost 1 base and the J gene lost 7 bases, with 16 bases spanning the gap. Sequencing was performed on memory CD4+ T cells sorted from blood. Indicated subset: CD45RA-negative fraction. The rearrangement uses TRBV2 and TRBJ2-5, with D possibly being TRBD1 (8 bases). This TCR came from a man between 18 and 29 years old in good health. CDR3 region: CASSEEQGGKATQYF. The CDR3 DNA follows: TGTGCCAGCAGTGAAGAACAGGGGGGGAAGGCGACCCAGTACTTC.